These T cell receptor beta chains were read from a single sample in a study of beta chain features in type 1 diabetes. TCRdb's copy holds only in-frame clones and misses some; the assay was immunoSEQ multiplex PCR. The table lists about 650,000 clones, approximately 13% of them singletons. The sequenced sample was naive CD4+ T cells from blood. All receptors derive from a man aged 30 to 39 with type 1 diabetes. The CDR3 runs from the conserved cysteine through the conserved F or W. The D gene is left open where the match is weak. Only some rows state a clone size, as once, few, many or a class for expanded clones.

cdr3_length j_call v_call d_call clone_size cdr3_nt cdr3_aa
13 TRBJ1-1 TRBV7-3 NA NA TGTGCCAGCAGCCCGGTGGCGAACACTGAAGCTTTCTTT CASSPVANTEAFF
17 TRBJ2-1 TRBV4-1 TRBD1 few TGCGCCAGCAGCCAAGATAGAGGGACAGTTTTCGGCAATGAGCAGTTCTTC CASSQDRGTVFGNEQFF
15 TRBJ2-1 TRBV7-2 TRBD2 few TGTGCCAGCAGCTTAGAGCGGGGCTCCTACAATGAGCAGTTCTTC CASSLERGSYNEQFF
15 TRBJ2-1 TRBV28 TRBD2 NA TGTGCCAGCAGATCAGGACTAGCGGGGGGTAAGGAGCAGTTCTTC CASRSGLAGGKEQFF
15 TRBJ1-2 TRBV9 TRBD1 NA TGTGCCAGCAGCGGACAGGGGCCGGGTGGCTATGGCTACACCTTC CASSGQGPGGYGYTF
13 TRBJ2-1 TRBV7-3 NA NA TGTGCCAGCAGCTCGACTGGTTACAATGAGCAGTTCTTC CASSSTGYNEQFF
13 TRBJ2-5 TRBV5-1 NA few TGCGCCAGCAGCTTCGCCCTCCAAGAGACCCAGTACTTC CASSFALQETQYF
13 TRBJ2-7 TRBV19 NA few TGTGCCAGTAGCCGACAGGCCCTACGAGAGCAGTACTTC CASSRQALREQYF
14 TRBJ2-7 TRBV6-6 NA NA TGTGCCAGCCAATCTGTGCACGTGGCCTACGAGCAGTACTTC CASQSVHVAYEQYF
14 TRBJ1-1 TRBV2 TRBD1 NA TGTGCCAGCAGTGACGGACAGGGAAACACTGAAGCTTTCTTT CASSDGQGNTEAFF
15 TRBJ2-3 TRBV27 NA NA TGTGCCAGCATGCCCAGGCGGGTCTTCACAGATACGCAGTATTTT CASMPRRVFTDTQYF
11 TRBJ1-3 TRBV20-1 NA NA TGCAGTGCTCGCTCTGGAAACACCATATATTTT CSARSGNTIYF
15 TRBJ1-2 TRBV7-9 NA few TGTGCCAGCAGCTTAATCCAGGATTCTAACTATGGCTACACCTTC CASSLIQDSNYGYTF
11 TRBJ2-5 TRBV5-1 NA few TGCGCCAGCAGTGGGGAAGAGACCCAGTACTTC CASSGEETQYF
14 TRBJ2-7 TRBV4-3 NA NA TGCGCCAGCAGCCAGGCTACTAGCCACTACGAGCAGTACTTC CASSQATSHYEQYF